The 4 T cell receptor beta chains given below trace back to one sample, sequenced in a study of beta chain features in type 1 diabetes. Findings and limits, study-wide: Moderate yet significant TCRB CDR3 shortening was seen in Type 1 diabetes patients in all four CD4+ subsets.

cDNA synthesis used the whole RNA isolate, giving expressed TCRB sequences. The repertoire was sequenced with immunoSEQ multiplex PCR; TCRdb's copy has only in-frame clones and lacks some. The table includes about 650,000 clones, around 12% detected once. These TCRs are of unknown antigen specificity. The specimen was naive CD4+ T cells from blood. The receptors were sampled from a man in his thirties or forties with type 1 diabetes.

There are a few counts of this clone. The chain joins TRBV25-1 to TRBJ1-2; D gene ambiguous. CDR3 length: 15 amino acids. V lost 1 base and J lost 7, with 16 bases in between. Germline CDR1 is MGHDK and CDR2 is SYGVNS. CDR3 sequence reads: CASSEFDGSRGGYTF. CDR3 sequence (DNA): TGTGCCAGCAGTGAATTTGACGGCTCTCGGGGTGGCTACACCTTC.

This clone was observed a few times. Here the CDR3 DNA reads TGTGCCAGCAGTGTGCTAGCGGGGGGCCATGAGCAGTTCTTC. Protein product: CASSVLAGGHEQFF. J is TRBJ2-1 and V is TRBV2; 11 bases map to TRBD2. The junction had 4 bases not matched to a gene; V was cut back by 4 bases and J by 8 bases. CDR1 is SNHLY and CDR2 is FYNNEI in the germline V gene. The CDR3 runs to 14 residues.

The V gene is TRBV29-1, the J gene TRBJ1-4; 9 nucleotides match TRBD1. Germline lookup yields CDR1 SQVTM and CDR2 ANQGSEA. Trimming cost V 3 bases and J 16 bases; bases outside gene matches: 15. This CDR3 has 14 amino acids. Here the CDR3 reads CSVDSGQGLERPFF. The CDR3 DNA follows: TGCAGCGTTGATTCGGGACAGGGTCTCGAAAGACCGTTTTTT.

The rearrangement links TRBV6-6 to TRBJ1-1; 8 nucleotides match TRBD1. In germline, CDR1 is MNHNY, CDR2 SVGAGI (reference sequence). CDR3 length: 15 residues. V lost 6 bases, J lost 1 base, and 7 bases stayed unmatched. For the CDR3, the DNA is TGTGCCAGCAGCCTCGGACAGGGTTGGAACACTGAAGCTTTCTTT. Translated, it gives CASSLGQGWNTEAFF.